This entry lists 10 T cell receptor beta chains sequenced from one sample in a study of cytomegalovirus exposure and HLA in healthy donors. Clones were read by immunoSEQ multiplex PCR, and TCRdb kept only the in-frame ones, dropping some. This sample has more than 130,000 clones, with approximately 86% found just once. Sequenced input: PBMCs. All receptors derive from a woman aged 18-35 years in good health and CMV-seropositive.

CDR3 DNA sequence: TGTGCCAGCAGCCCGGGACTAGCGGCTACTTGGGATACGCAGTATTTT. This translates into CASSPGLAATWDTQYF. The chain uses TRBV5-6 and TRBJ2-3; 11 bases match TRBD2. CDR3 length: 16 residues. Trimming cost V 4 bases and J 6 bases; bases outside gene matches: 10. CDR1 is SGHDT and CDR2 is YYEEEE in the germline V gene.

The rearrangement joins TRBV6-5 to TRBJ2-1; a weak D match, TRBD1 (6 bases). The germline gives CDR1 MNHEY, CDR2 SVGAGI. CDR3 length: 12 amino acids. V lost 7 bases and J 10 bases, leaving 14 bases between the germline ends. The CDR3 protein is CASKAGAGEQFF. The DNA for the CDR3 is TGTGCCAGCAAAGCAGGGGCAGGGGAGCAGTTCTTC.

This rearrangement joins TRBV5-6 to TRBJ1-6, with 7 positions matching TRBD1. The CDR3 runs to 13 residues. V shed 5 bases, J shed 9 bases, and the junction held 5 bases outside the gene matches. CDR1 and CDR2 (germline): SGHDT, YYEEEE. In DNA form, the CDR3 reads TGTGCCAGCAGGAAGACAGGGACTTCACCCCTCCACTTT. This translates into CASRKTGTSPLHF.

This clone was picked up one time. V usage is TRBV6-1 and J usage is TRBJ2-7, with D maybe TRBD2 (6 bases). Per germline, CDR1 MNHNS and CDR2 SASEGT. Trimming took off 8 bases at V and 2 bases at J, with 19 bases between the two ends. The CDR3 sequence is 15 residues long. For the CDR3, the DNA is TGTGCCAGCGCCCGACTTGGGACGGGGGCCTACGAGCAGTACTTC. Amino acids: CASARLGTGAYEQYF.

V usage is TRBV4-3 and J usage is TRBJ2-1; 8 bases fit TRBD2. Unmatched junction bases numbered 10, after V lost 3 bases and J lost 3 bases. The CDR3 is 17 residues long. Germline-derived CDR1 and CDR2 are LGHNA and YSLEER. The chain's CDR3 is CASSHLRNGGGYNEQFF. CDR3 nucleotides: TGCGCCAGCAGCCACCTAAGGAACGGGGGGGGCTACAATGAGCAGTTCTTC.

V is TRBV11-2 and J is TRBJ2-2; D is perhaps TRBD2 (6 bases). This CDR3 spans 13 amino acids. From germline, CDR1 is SGHAT and CDR2 FQNNGV. Trimming took off 5 bases at V and 6 bases at J, with 10 bases between the two ends. CDR3 residues: CASSPGTPGELFF. The CDR3 DNA reads as TGTGCCAGCAGCCCCGGGACTCCCGGGGAGCTGTTTTTT.

This clone was counted a single time. This chain links TRBV30 with TRBJ1-6; 8 nucleotides match TRBD1. V was clipped by 2 bases and J by 9 bases; unmatched bases: 3. The CDR3 is made up of 13 amino acids. CDR1 and CDR2 (germline): GTSNPN, SVGIG (reference sequence). The CDR3 DNA sequence: TGTGCCTGGAGTTTAACAGGGGGTTCACCCCTCCACTTT. Its translation: CAWSLTGGSPLHF.

This clone was observed once. The rearrangement joins TRBV14 to TRBJ1-1; 7 bases are a match to TRBD1. V trimming: 6 bases; J trimming: 0 bases; junction bases outside the gene matches: 16. The CDR3 has 18 amino acids. Germline V gives CDR1 SGHDN, CDR2 FVKESK. CDR3 region: CASSPRTGERSLNTEAFF. CDR3 nucleotide sequence: TGTGCCAGCAGTCCCCGAACAGGGGAGCGAAGCCTGAACACTGAAGCTTTCTTT.

V usage is TRBV7-2 and J usage is TRBJ2-5; D is undetermined. The V end lost 5 bases, the J end lost 5 bases, and 6 bases lay between the germline ends. Germline V CDR1 and CDR2: SGHTA, FQGNSA. The CDR3 runs to 11 residues. The CDR3: CASSPRETQYF. In DNA, the CDR3 is TGTGCCAGCAGCCCCCGGGAGACCCAGTACTTC.

The chain couples TRBV9 to TRBJ1-3; unclear D gene. The CDR3 is 12 amino acids. CDR1 and CDR2 from the germline V gene are SGDLS and YYNGEE. Deletions cut 2 bases from V and 3 bases from J, with 3 bases between. CDR3 sequence (DNA): TGTGCCAGCAGCGTCGGTGGAAACACCATATATTTT. Its protein product is CASSVGGNTIYF.